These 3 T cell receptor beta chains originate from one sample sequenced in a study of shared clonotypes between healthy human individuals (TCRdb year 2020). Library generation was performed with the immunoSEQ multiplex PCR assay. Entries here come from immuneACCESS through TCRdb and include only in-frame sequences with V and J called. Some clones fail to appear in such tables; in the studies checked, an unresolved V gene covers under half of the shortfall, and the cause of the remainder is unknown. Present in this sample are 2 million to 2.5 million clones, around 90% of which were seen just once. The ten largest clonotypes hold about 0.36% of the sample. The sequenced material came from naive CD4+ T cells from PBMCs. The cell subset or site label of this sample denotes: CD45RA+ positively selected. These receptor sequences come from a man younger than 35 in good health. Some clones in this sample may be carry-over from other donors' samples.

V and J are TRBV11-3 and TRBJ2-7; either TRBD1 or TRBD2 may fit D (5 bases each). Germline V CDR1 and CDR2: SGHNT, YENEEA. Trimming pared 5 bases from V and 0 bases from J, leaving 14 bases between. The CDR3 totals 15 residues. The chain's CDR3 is CASSPVGDDSYEQYF. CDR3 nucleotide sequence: TGTGCCAGCAGCCCTGTGGGGGACGACTCCTACGAGCAGTACTTC. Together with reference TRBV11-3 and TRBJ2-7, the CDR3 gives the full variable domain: EAGVVQSPRYKIIEKKQPVAFWCNPISGHNTLYWYLQNLGQGPELLIRYENEEAVDDSQLPKDRFSAERLKGVDSTLKIQPAELGDSAVYLCASSPVGDDSYEQYFGPGTRLTVT.

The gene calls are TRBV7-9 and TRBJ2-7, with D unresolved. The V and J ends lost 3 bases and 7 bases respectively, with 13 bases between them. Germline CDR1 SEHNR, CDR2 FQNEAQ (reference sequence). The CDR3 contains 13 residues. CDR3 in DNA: TGTGCCAGCAGCTTGGAGTGGGTCGAGGAGCAGTACTTC. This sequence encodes CASSLEWVEEQYF.

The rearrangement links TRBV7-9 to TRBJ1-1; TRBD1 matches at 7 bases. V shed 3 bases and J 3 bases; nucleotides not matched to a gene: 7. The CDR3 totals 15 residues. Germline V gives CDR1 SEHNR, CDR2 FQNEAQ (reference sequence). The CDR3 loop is CASSFTGDVDTEAFF. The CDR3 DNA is TGTGCCAGCAGCTTCACAGGGGACGTGGACACTGAAGCTTTCTTT.